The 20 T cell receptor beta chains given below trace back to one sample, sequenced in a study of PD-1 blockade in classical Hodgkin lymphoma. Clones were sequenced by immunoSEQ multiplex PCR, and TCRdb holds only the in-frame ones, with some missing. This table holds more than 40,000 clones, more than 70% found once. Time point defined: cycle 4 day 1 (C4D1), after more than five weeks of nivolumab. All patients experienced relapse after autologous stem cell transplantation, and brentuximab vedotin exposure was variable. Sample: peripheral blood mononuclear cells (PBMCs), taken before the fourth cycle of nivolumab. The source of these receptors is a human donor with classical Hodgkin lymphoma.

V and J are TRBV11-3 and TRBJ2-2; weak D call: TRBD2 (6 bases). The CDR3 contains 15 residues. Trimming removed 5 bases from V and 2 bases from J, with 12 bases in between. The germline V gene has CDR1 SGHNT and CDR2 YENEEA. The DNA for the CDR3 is TGTGCCAGCAGCCCAACCGGGGGTAACACCGGGGAGCTGTTTTTT. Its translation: CASSPTGGNTGELFF.

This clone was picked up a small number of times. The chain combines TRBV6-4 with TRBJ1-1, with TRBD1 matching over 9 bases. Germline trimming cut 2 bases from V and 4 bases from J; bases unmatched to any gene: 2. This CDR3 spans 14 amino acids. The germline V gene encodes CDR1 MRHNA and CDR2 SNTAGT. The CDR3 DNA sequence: TGTGCCAGCAGTGACACGGACAGGGGCACTGAAGCTTTCTTT. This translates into CASSDTDRGTEAFF.

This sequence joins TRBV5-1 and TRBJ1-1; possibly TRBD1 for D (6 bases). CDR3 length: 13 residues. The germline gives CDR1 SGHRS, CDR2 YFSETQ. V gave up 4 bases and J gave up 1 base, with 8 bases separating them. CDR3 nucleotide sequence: TGCGCCAGCAGCCCGACAGGGAACACTGAAGCTTTCTTT. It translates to CASSPTGNTEAFF.

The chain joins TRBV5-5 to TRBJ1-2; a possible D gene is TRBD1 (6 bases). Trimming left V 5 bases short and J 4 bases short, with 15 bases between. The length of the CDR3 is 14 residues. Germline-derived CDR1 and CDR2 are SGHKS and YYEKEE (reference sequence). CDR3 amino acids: CASSYGQSLYGYTF. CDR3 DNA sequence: TGTGCCAGCAGTTACGGACAGAGCCTCTATGGCTACACCTTC.

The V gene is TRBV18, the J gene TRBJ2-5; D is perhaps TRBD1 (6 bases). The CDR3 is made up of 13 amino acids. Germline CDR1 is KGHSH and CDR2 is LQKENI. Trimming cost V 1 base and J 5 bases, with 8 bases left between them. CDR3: CASSPQGDETQYF. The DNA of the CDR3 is TGTGCCAGCTCACCACAGGGGGATGAGACCCAGTACTTC.

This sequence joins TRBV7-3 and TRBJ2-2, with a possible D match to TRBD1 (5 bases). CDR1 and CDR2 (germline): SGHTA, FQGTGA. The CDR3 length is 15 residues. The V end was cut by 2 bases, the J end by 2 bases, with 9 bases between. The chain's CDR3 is CASSLYQGNTGELFF. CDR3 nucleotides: TGTGCCAGCAGCTTATATCAGGGAAACACCGGGGAGCTGTTTTTT.

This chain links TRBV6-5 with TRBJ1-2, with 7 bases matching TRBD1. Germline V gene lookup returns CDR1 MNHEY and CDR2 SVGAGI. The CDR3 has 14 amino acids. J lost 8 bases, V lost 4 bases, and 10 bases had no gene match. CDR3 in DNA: TGTGCCAGCAGTTCCCTAGACAGGGTGGTGGGCTACACCTTC. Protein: CASSSLDRVVGYTF.

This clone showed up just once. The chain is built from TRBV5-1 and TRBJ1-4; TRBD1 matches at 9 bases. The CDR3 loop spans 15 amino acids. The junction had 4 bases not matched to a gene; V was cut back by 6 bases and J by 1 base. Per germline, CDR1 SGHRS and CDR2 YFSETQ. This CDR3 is CASTGQGGTNEKLFF. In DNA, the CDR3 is TGCGCCAGCACGGGACAGGGAGGAACTAATGAAAAACTGTTTTTT.

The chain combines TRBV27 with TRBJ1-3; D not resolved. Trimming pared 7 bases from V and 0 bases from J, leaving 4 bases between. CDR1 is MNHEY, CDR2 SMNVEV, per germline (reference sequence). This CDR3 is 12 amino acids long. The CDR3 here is CASIGSGNTIYF. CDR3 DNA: TGTGCCAGCATCGGCTCTGGAAACACCATATATTTT.

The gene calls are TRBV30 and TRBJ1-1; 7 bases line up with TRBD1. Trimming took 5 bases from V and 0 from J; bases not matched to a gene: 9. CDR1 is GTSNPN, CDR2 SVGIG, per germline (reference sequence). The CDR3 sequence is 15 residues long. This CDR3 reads CAWSGGQGVNTEAFF. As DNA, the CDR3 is TGTGCCTGGTCAGGGGGTCAGGGGGTGAACACTGAAGCTTTCTTT.

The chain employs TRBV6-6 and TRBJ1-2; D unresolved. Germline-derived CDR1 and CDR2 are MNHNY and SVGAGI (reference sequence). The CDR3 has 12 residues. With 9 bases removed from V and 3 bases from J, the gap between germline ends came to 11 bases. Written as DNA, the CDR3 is TGTGCCAGTGAATCTGGAGACTATGGCTACACCTTC. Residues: CASESGDYGYTF.

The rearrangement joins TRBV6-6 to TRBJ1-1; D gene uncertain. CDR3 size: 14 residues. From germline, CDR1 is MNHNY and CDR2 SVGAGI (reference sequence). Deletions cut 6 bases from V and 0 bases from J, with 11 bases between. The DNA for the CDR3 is TGTGCCAGCAGCTCGGGAGCCATGAACACTGAAGCTTTCTTT. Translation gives CASSSGAMNTEAFF.

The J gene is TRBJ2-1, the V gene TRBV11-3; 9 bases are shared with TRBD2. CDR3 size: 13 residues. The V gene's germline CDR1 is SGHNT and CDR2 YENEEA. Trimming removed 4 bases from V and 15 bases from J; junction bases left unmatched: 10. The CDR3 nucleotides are TGTGCCAGCAGCTCCTATAGCGGGGGTCAGCGGTTCTTC. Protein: CASSSYSGGQRFF.

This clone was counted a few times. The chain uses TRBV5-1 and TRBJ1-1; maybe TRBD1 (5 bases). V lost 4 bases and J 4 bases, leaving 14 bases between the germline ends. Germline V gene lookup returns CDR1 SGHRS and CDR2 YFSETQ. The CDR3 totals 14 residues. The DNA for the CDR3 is TGCGCCAGCAGCCCGGAGGGGCTGACCACTGAAGCTTTCTTT. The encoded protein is CASSPEGLTTEAFF.

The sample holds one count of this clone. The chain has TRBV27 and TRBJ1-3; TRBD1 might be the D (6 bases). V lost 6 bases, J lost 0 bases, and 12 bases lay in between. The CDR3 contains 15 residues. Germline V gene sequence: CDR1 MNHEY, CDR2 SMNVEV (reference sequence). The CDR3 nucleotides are TGTGCCAGCAGGCGGGACACGAGCTCTGGAAACACCATATATTTT. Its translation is CASRRDTSSGNTIYF.

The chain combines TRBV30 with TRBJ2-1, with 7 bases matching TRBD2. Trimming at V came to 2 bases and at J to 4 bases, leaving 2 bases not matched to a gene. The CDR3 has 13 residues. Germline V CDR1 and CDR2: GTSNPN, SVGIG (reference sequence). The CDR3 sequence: CAWSSGGYNEQFF. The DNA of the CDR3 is TGTGCCTGGAGTTCCGGGGGGTACAATGAGCAGTTCTTC.

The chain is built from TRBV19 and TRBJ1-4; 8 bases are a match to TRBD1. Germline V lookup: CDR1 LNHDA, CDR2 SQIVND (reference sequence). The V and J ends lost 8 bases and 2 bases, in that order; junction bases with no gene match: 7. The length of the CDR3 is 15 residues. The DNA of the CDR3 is TGTGCCAGTCATCCTCGGACAGGGACTAATGAAAAACTGTTTTTT. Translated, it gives CASHPRTGTNEKLFF. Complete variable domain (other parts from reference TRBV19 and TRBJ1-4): DGGITQSPKYLFRKEGQNVTLSCEQNLNHDAMYWYRQDPGQGLRLIYYSQIVNDFQKGDIAEGYSVSREKKESFPLTVTSAQKNPTAFYLCASHPRTGTNEKLFFGSGTQLSVL.

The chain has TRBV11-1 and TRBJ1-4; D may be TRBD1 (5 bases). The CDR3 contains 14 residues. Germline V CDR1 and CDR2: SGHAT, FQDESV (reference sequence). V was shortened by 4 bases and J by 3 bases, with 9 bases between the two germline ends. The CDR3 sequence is CASSSVGANEKLFF. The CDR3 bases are TGTGCCAGCAGCTCTGTGGGGGCTAATGAAAAACTGTTTTTT.

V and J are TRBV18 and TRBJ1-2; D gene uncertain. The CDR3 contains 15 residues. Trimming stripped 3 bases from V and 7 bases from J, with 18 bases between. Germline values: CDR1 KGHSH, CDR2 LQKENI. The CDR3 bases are TGTGCCAGCTCACCCGGGCAGACCCCCTCTTTTGGCTACACCTTC. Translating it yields CASSPGQTPSFGYTF.

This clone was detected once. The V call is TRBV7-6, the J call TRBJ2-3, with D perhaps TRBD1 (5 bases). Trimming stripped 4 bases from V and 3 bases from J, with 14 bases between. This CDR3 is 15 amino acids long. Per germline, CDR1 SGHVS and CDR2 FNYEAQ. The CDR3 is CASSSVGVRTDTQYF. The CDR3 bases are TGTGCCAGCAGCTCGGTAGGGGTTCGGACAGATACGCAGTATTTT.